This TCR beta chain is drawn from a study of blood T cells in healthy people across ages. As for the study in general: Capturing about one barcoded beta molecule per two T cells was achieved by template switching.

A second roughly 6 to 12 cycle PCR used barcoded and J-beta primers. TCRdb itself ran the 5' RACE reads through MiXCR, one entry per CDR3 protein. The sample carries 850,000 to 1,300,000 distinct CDR3 sequences, around 45% recorded once. Regarding this clonotype: No antigen is known for it.

Study-level results: Correlation between TCR beta diversity and naive T cell percentage was strong.

The CDR3 is made up of 13 amino acids. V was trimmed by 0 bases and J by 3 bases, leaving 8 bases between them. Germline assignment: CDR1 GTSNPN and CDR2 SVGIG (reference sequence). No fewer than 6 micrograms of total RNA were isolated from every sample. The chain links TRBV30 to TRBJ1-1; no reliable D call. The sequencing sample was made of blood. The TCR originated in a woman aged 60 to 75 in good health. The CDR3 is CAWSVHGDTEAFF. The CDR3 region has the DNA TGTGCCTGGAGTGTACATGGGGACACTGAAGCTTTCTTT.